This TCR beta chain was sequenced for a study of STAT5B mutations in CD4+ large granular lymphocyte leukemia. Overall study results and limits: Top patient clones used TRBV06 genes more often: 8/27 versus 2/35 in controls. Main leukemic clonotypes were patient-specific, but roughly 23% appeared at low frequency elsewhere.

In the source study's methods: Lowest detectable productive clonotype frequency was 2.59 x 10-5. Measured with immunoSEQ multiplex PCR; TCRdb has only the in-frame clones, and not every one. V, J and clone size derive from that table, while D and trimming were established from the DNA sequence. Counted here are 40,000 to 55,000 clones, about 80% occurring once; the ten biggest clones make up about 0.35%. The germline CDR1 and CDR2 sequences are MNHEY and SMNVEV (reference sequence). This CDR3 has 15 residues. With 5 bases clipped from V and 3 bases from J, the junction kept 7 bases outside the gene matches. This clone was observed once. What it binds is unknown.

The chain is built from TRBV27 and TRBJ2-1; TRBD2 aligns across 7 bases. The origin of this receptor is a human donor in good health. The sequenced sample consisted of CD4+ T cells from blood buffy coats. DNA for the CDR3: TGTGCCAGCAGTCCCGGAGTAGCGGGCTACAATGAGCAGTTCTTC. Encoded protein: CASSPGVAGYNEQFF.